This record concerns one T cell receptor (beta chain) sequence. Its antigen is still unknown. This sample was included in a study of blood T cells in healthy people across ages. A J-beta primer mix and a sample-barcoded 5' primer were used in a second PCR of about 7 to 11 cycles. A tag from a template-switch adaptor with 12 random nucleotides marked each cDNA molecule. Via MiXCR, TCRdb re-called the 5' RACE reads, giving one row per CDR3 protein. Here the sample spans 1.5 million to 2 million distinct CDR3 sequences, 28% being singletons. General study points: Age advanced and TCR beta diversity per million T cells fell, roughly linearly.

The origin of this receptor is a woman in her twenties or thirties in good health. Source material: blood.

The CDR3 spells CASSPFVGFPEKLFF. For the CDR3, the DNA is TGTGCCAGCAGCCCCTTCGTGGGGTTCCCTGAAAAACTGTTTTTT. The chain uses TRBV7-9 and TRBJ1-4, with no clear D. Germline V gene lookup returns CDR1 SEHNR and CDR2 FQNEAQ (reference sequence). The V end lost 5 bases, the J end lost 7 bases, and 17 bases lay between the germline ends. The CDR3 covers 15 residues.